Presented here are 6 T cell receptor beta chains from one specimen sequenced in a study of OX40 agonist ivuxolimab in advanced cancers. Measured with immunoSEQ multiplex PCR; TCRdb has only the in-frame clones, and not every one. The table shows roughly 56,000 clones, with around 91% occurring only once. The sequencing used CD4+ or CD8+ T cells sorted from blood, collected in a trial of the OX40 agonist ivuxolimab. These receptors all stem from an adult with an advanced solid tumor such as melanoma, head and neck, liver or kidney cancer.

The rearrangement links TRBV30 to TRBJ2-1; TRBD2 might be the D (5 bases). This CDR3 comprises 12 residues. V was pared by 1 base and J by 8 bases, with 9 bases between. In germline, CDR1 is GTSNPN, CDR2 SVGIG (reference sequence). The CDR3 region is CAWSAKLDEQFF. The DNA of the CDR3 is TGTGCCTGGAGTGCCAAACTAGATGAGCAGTTCTTC.

The CDR3 loop is CASSPGLAGTLINEQFF. The CDR3 DNA is TGTGCCAGCAGCCCGGGACTAGCGGGAACGCTAATTAATGAGCAGTTCTTC. The chain recombines TRBV5-5 with TRBJ2-1, with TRBD2 matching 13 bases. This CDR3 contains 17 residues. Germline-derived CDR1 and CDR2 are SGHKS and YYEKEE (reference sequence). Trimming removed 4 bases from V and 7 bases from J; junction bases left unmatched: 11.

The V call is TRBV4-3, the J call TRBJ2-1; 10 bases align to TRBD2. This CDR3 is 14 amino acids long. Germline CDR1 reads LGHNA; CDR2 reads YSLEER. The junction had 6 bases not matched to a gene; V was cut back by 6 bases and J by 7 bases. CDR3 DNA sequence: TGCGCCAGCAGTCGGACTAGCGGTAGAAATGAGCAGTTCTTC. Translated, it gives CASSRTSGRNEQFF.

CDR3 region: CASSTWTHYEQYF. In DNA form, the CDR3 reads TGTGCCAGCAGCACCTGGACTCATTACGAGCAGTACTTC. The chain is built from TRBV7-9 and TRBJ2-7; possible D gene TRBD2, 5 bases. Deletions cut 5 bases from V and 4 bases from J, with 12 bases between. CDR1 SEHNR and CDR2 FQNEAQ come from the germline V gene (reference sequence). The CDR3 extends over 13 amino acids. Drawing the rest from reference TRBV7-9 and TRBJ2-7, the complete variable domain is DTGVSQNPRHKITKRGQNVTFRCDPISEHNRLYWYRQTLGQGPEFLTYFQNEAQLEKSRLLSDRFSAERPKGSFSTLEIQRTEQGDSAMYLCASSTWTHYEQYFGPGTRLTVT.

The rearrangement uses TRBV5-6 and TRBJ1-4; D is ambiguous. Germline assignment: CDR1 SGHDT and CDR2 YYEEEE. This CDR3 has 15 amino acids. V shed 4 bases and J shed 0 bases, with 10 bases lying between them. DNA for the CDR3: TGTGCCAGCAGCCCCGGACCGTCAACTAATGAAAAACTGTTTTTT. Translating gives CASSPGPSTNEKLFF.

This chain uses TRBV5-6 with TRBJ2-7, with 9 bases aligning to TRBD2. Per the germline V gene, CDR1 is SGHDT and CDR2 is YYEEEE. The CDR3 contains 15 residues. J lost 4 bases, V lost 2 bases, and 7 bases had no gene match. The CDR3 is CASSFWGSGSYEQYF. For the CDR3, the DNA is TGTGCCAGCAGCTTTTGGGGTAGCGGGAGTTACGAGCAGTACTTC. Combining the CDR3 with reference TRBV5-6 and TRBJ2-7 gives the whole variable domain DAGVTQSPTHLIKTRGQQVTLRCSPKSGHDTVSWYQQALGQGPQFIFQYYEEEERQRGNFPDRFSGHQFPNYSSELNVNALLLGDSALYLCASSFWGSGSYEQYFGPGTRLTVT.